A single sample is the source of the 30 T cell receptor beta chains below, sequenced in a study of somatic mutations in cytotoxic T cells in rheumatoid arthritis. Some clones are missing from TCRdb's copy, which holds only in-frame ones; the method was immunoSEQ multiplex PCR. The sample includes 15,000 to 20,000 clones, around 80% of them seen just once. Sequenced material: CD8+ T cells sorted from blood. The receptors derive from an adult with rheumatoid arthritis.

The CDR3 spells CASSQQTGMSEKLFF. For the CDR3, the DNA is TGCGCCAGCAGCCAACAGACAGGGATGAGTGAAAAACTGTTTTTT. The V call is TRBV4-1, the J call TRBJ1-4; TRBD1 agrees at 7 bases. V shed 2 bases, J shed 7 bases, and the junction held 7 bases outside the gene matches. CDR3 length equals 15 residues. Germline V gives CDR1 MGHRA, CDR2 YSYEKL.

The J gene is TRBJ2-1, the V gene TRBV5-1; 7 bases are shared with TRBD2. The CDR3 extends over 15 amino acids. Germline loops: CDR1 SGHRS, CDR2 YFSETQ. Germline trimming cut 4 bases from V and 2 bases from J; bases unmatched to any gene: 6. The CDR3 nucleotides are TGCGCCAGCAGCCCGCGGGAGTCGGCCTACAATGAGCAGTTCTTC. This gives the protein CASSPRESAYNEQFF.

This clone was picked up one time. The rearrangement joins TRBV10-1 to TRBJ2-3; D remains ambiguous. V lost 0 bases and J 0 bases, leaving 7 bases between the germline ends. CDR3 length equals 15 residues. CDR1 is WNHNN and CDR2 is SYGVQD in the germline V gene (reference sequence). The CDR3 here is CASSESIASTDTQYF. As DNA, the CDR3 is TGCGCCAGCAGTGAGTCTATAGCTAGCACAGATACGCAGTATTTT.

The chain couples TRBV7-6 to TRBJ2-3; unclear D gene. The length of the CDR3 is 13 residues. V shed 8 bases and J shed 0 bases, with 9 bases lying between them. The V gene's germline CDR1 is SGHVS and CDR2 FNYEAQ. CDR3 DNA: TGTGCCAGCTCGGAACGAAGCACAGATACGCAGTATTTT. It yields the protein CASSERSTDTQYF.

The chain joins TRBV7-9 to TRBJ2-5; D is undetermined. Per germline, CDR1 SEHNR and CDR2 FQNEAQ (reference sequence). The CDR3 runs to 17 residues. Deletions cut 5 bases from V and 3 bases from J, with 22 bases between. The CDR3 DNA reads as TGTGCCAGCAGCCGGCTAGGTTCGGTTACCGCCGAAGAGACCCAGTACTTC. Protein sequence: CASSRLGSVTAEETQYF.

The CDR3 nucleotides read TGCGCCAGCAGCCAAGAATCAGTGCCTGGAAACACCATATATTTT. Its protein is CASSQESVPGNTIYF. The V and J genes are TRBV4-1 and TRBJ1-3; D is undetermined. The germline CDR1 and CDR2 sequences are MGHRA and YSYEKL. The CDR3 covers 15 residues. V gave up 0 bases and J gave up 2 bases, with 8 bases separating them.

The gene calls are TRBV15 and TRBJ2-7; D unclear. CDR1 and CDR2 (germline): LNHNV, YYDKDF (reference sequence). The CDR3 consists of 12 residues. V was shortened by 3 bases and J by 4 bases, with 7 bases between the two germline ends. CDR3 in amino acids: CATSSAYYEQYF. The DNA for the CDR3 is TGTGCCACCAGCAGCGCATATTACGAGCAGTACTTC.

The V gene is TRBV15, the J gene TRBJ2-4; 8 bases align to TRBD1. Germline V gives CDR1 LNHNV, CDR2 YYDKDF (reference sequence). This CDR3 is 19 amino acids long. Germline trimming cut 5 bases from V and 1 base from J; bases unmatched to any gene: 16. The CDR3 DNA reads TGTGCCACCAGCCCCCGTGGACAGGGAGGACCCATGGCCAAAAACATTCAGTACTTC. Translated: CATSPRGQGGPMAKNIQYF. The full variable domain, its missing parts supplied by reference TRBV15 and TRBJ2-4, is DAMVIQNPRYQVTQFGKPVTLSCSQTLNHNVMYWYQQKSSQAPKLLFHYYDKDFNNEADTPDNFQSRRPNTSFCFLDIRSPGLGDTAMYLCATSPRGQGGPMAKNIQYFGAGTRLSVL.

This rearrangement joins TRBV5-5 to TRBJ1-1, with D maybe TRBD1 (6 bases). Per the germline V gene, CDR1 is SGHKS and CDR2 is YYEKEE (reference sequence). The germline V and J ends were trimmed by 5 bases and 5 bases, with 13 bases remaining between them. This CDR3 comprises 13 residues. CDR3 region: CASSSGVSTEAFF. CDR3 nucleotides: TGTGCCAGCAGTTCAGGGGTTAGTACTGAAGCTTTCTTT.

This chain connects TRBV28 to TRBJ2-7; no clear D. Germline CDR1 is MDHEN and CDR2 is SYDVKM. The V and J ends lost 5 bases and 0 bases respectively, with 8 bases between them. This CDR3 contains 13 residues. CDR3 bases: TGTGCCAGCAGTCCACCTTCCTCCTACGAGCAGTACTTC. It translates to CASSPPSSYEQYF.

V usage is TRBV2 and J usage is TRBJ1-3; no definite D call. Germline assignment: CDR1 SNHLY and CDR2 FYNNEI. The CDR3 totals 14 residues. V was shortened by 1 base and J by 4 bases, with 8 bases between the two germline ends. CDR3 bases: TGTGCCAGCAGTGAAGGCGTCGGGGGAAACACCATATATTTT. Protein: CASSEGVGGNTIYF.

The rearrangement joins TRBV25-1 to TRBJ1-3; D call uncertain. V lost 3 bases and J lost 0, with 9 bases in between. CDR3 length: 15 residues. Germline loops: CDR1 MGHDK, CDR2 SYGVNS. DNA of the CDR3: TGTGCCAGCAGTGATTTCGGAAGCTCTGGAAACACCATATATTTT. Protein: CASSDFGSSGNTIYF.

On this clone itself: At one end, the junction sequence differs from germline, possibly due to a read error. V and J are TRBV6-6 and TRBJ1-6, with D uncertain. The CDR3 sequence is 16 residues long. Germline V gene sequence: CDR1 MNHNY, CDR2 SVGAGI (reference sequence). Written as DNA, the CDR3 is TGTGCCAGCAGTTACTCACCGAGCTCCTATAATTCACCCCCCCACTTT. Translated, it gives CASSYSPSSYNSPPHF.

The chain employs TRBV29-1 and TRBJ1-4; D uncertain. The CDR3 covers 13 residues. The germline V and J ends were trimmed by 7 bases and 2 bases, with 11 bases remaining between them. Germline V gene lookup returns CDR1 SQVTM and CDR2 ANQGSEA. The chain's CDR3 is CSGEDGTNEKLFF. The CDR3 bases are TGCAGCGGGGAGGACGGTACTAATGAAAAACTGTTTTTT.

The chain recombines TRBV7-9 with TRBJ2-5; D is ambiguous. Trimming pared 6 bases from V and 5 bases from J, leaving 7 bases between. CDR1 and CDR2 (germline): SEHNR, FQNEAQ (reference sequence). The CDR3 runs 11 residues. In DNA form, the CDR3 reads TGTGCCAGCAGTTTAACGGAGACCCAGTACTTC. Encoded protein: CASSLTETQYF.

The rearrangement joins TRBV4-2 to TRBJ2-5; the D gene could be TRBD1 or TRBD2 (5 bases each). This CDR3 contains 13 residues. Per germline, CDR1 LGHNA and CDR2 YNFKEQ. The V gene lost 0 bases and the J gene lost 11 bases, with 13 bases spanning the gap. The CDR3: CASSQDEVGEQYF. The CDR3 bases are TGTGCCAGCAGCCAAGACGAGGTGGGGGAGCAGTACTTC.

The chain employs TRBV19 and TRBJ1-5; TRBD1 matches 10 bases. Germline V lookup: CDR1 LNHDA, CDR2 SQIVND (reference sequence). V was pared by 7 bases and J by 9 bases, with 6 bases of the junction left unmatched. The CDR3 is 13 residues long. In nucleotides, the CDR3 is TGTGCCAGTAACTCCGGGACAGGGGTGCCCCAGCATTTT. It is translated as CASNSGTGVPQHF.

The V gene is TRBV2, the J gene TRBJ2-3, with D perhaps being TRBD1 or TRBD2 (5 bases each). Germline V gene lookup returns CDR1 SNHLY and CDR2 FYNNEI. This CDR3 is 15 amino acids long. This CDR3 is CASGAKTNPQDTQYF. The DNA of the CDR3 is TGTGCTTCCGGGGCGAAGACTAACCCCCAAGATACGCAGTATTTT.

This chain connects TRBV19 to TRBJ1-4; 7 nucleotides agree with TRBD1. The CDR3 sequence is 15 residues long. Losses at the gene ends were 2 bases for V and 6 bases for J; bases not matched to a gene: 6. Germline V gene sequence: CDR1 LNHDA, CDR2 SQIVND (reference sequence). CDR3 in amino acids: CASSIRDSNHEKLFF. The CDR3 DNA reads TGTGCCAGTAGTATACGGGACAGTAATCATGAAAAACTGTTTTTT.

This rearrangement joins TRBV6-1 to TRBJ2-5; D is undetermined. Germline V gene sequence: CDR1 MNHNS, CDR2 SASEGT. The V gene lost 6 bases and the J gene lost 2 bases, with 4 bases spanning the gap. The CDR3 consists of 11 residues. The CDR3 bases are TGTGCCAGCAGACTTCAAGAGACCCAGTACTTC. It codes for CASRLQETQYF.

The V gene is TRBV7-9, the J gene TRBJ2-3; D is uncertain. The CDR3 spans 16 residues. Trimming cost V 2 bases and J 4 bases, with 16 bases left between them. Per germline, CDR1 SEHNR and CDR2 FQNEAQ (reference sequence). The CDR3 DNA follows: TGTGCCAGCAGCTTAATTGGCCTCATTAAAGCAGATACGCAGTATTTT. Encoded protein: CASSLIGLIKADTQYF.

The rearrangement joins TRBV6-5 to TRBJ2-5; possible D gene TRBD1, 5 bases. The germline V and J ends were trimmed by 10 bases and 2 bases, with 14 bases remaining between them. The CDR3 contains 13 residues. CDR1 and CDR2 from the germline V gene are MNHEY and SVGAGI. The CDR3, as DNA: TGTGCCACTCAGGGCCCAGCTCAAGAGACCCAGTACTTC. Translation: CATQGPAQETQYF.

The chain is built from TRBV11-2 and TRBJ2-7, with 8 nucleotides matching TRBD2. Germline assignment: CDR1 SGHAT and CDR2 FQNNGV. This CDR3 comprises 14 residues. Trimming took 1 base from V and 6 from J; bases not matched to a gene: 5. This CDR3 is CASSLGGGQGEQYF. In nucleotides, the CDR3 is TGTGCCAGCAGCTTAGGCGGGGGGCAGGGCGAGCAGTACTTC.

This chain joins TRBV2 and TRBJ2-1; D gene ambiguous. Per the germline V gene, CDR1 is SNHLY and CDR2 is FYNNEI. V was trimmed by 7 bases and J by 1 base, leaving 8 bases between them. The length of the CDR3 is 13 residues. CDR3 sequence reads: CASTRGSYNEQFF. The CDR3 DNA reads as TGTGCCAGCACCCGAGGTTCCTACAATGAGCAGTTCTTC.

The chain is built from TRBV28 and TRBJ1-1, with 7 bases identical to TRBD1. Trimming at V came to 5 bases and at J to 2 bases, leaving 5 bases not matched to a gene. The CDR3 consists of 14 residues. The germline V gene encodes CDR1 MDHEN and CDR2 SYDVKM. The CDR3 DNA reads TGTGCCAGCAGTCCCCGGGACAGTAACACTGAAGCTTTCTTT. Translated, it gives CASSPRDSNTEAFF.

This clone was detected only once. The chain has TRBV19 and TRBJ1-1; no clear D gene. V lost 6 bases and J lost 3, with 5 bases in between. The CDR3 has 11 amino acids. The germline CDR1 and CDR2 sequences are LNHDA and SQIVND (reference sequence). For the CDR3, the DNA is TGTGCCAGTAGCGATTACACTGAAGCTTTCTTT. Translation gives CASSDYTEAFF.

The rearrangement links TRBV5-6 to TRBJ1-6; D possibly corresponds to TRBD1 (5 bases). The germline V gene has CDR1 SGHDT and CDR2 YYEEEE. The CDR3 is 15 residues long. With 2 bases removed from V and 5 bases from J, the gap between germline ends came to 11 bases. The CDR3 loop reads CASSFIGGHNSPLHF. DNA of the CDR3: TGTGCCAGCAGCTTCATCGGGGGACATAATTCACCCCTCCACTTT.

The rearrangement links TRBV29-1 to TRBJ2-7; D is unclear. Germline CDR1 is SQVTM and CDR2 is ANQGSEA. V dropped 0 bases and J dropped 2 bases, with 8 bases sitting between them. This CDR3 is built from 13 residues. As DNA, the CDR3 is TGCAGCGTTGAAGATGGGCGAACCTACGAGCAGTACTTC. This codes for CSVEDGRTYEQYF.

The chain carries TRBV5-4 and TRBJ2-7; 10 positions agree with TRBD2. This CDR3 is 14 amino acids long. The junction had 7 bases not matched to a gene; V was cut back by 5 bases and J by 5 bases. Germline V gene data show CDR1 as SGHNT and CDR2 as YYREEE (reference sequence). This chain's CDR3 is CASREREGLNEQYF. CDR3 nucleotides: TGTGCCAGCAGGGAGCGGGAGGGCCTTAACGAGCAGTACTTC.

This chain connects TRBV9 to TRBJ1-2; D is possibly TRBD1 (5 bases). Trimming left V 7 bases short and J 6 bases short, with 13 bases between. This CDR3 is 12 amino acids long. Germline V gene lookup returns CDR1 SGDLS and CDR2 YYNGEE. The CDR3 is CASGTLFNGYTF. In nucleotides, the CDR3 is TGTGCCAGCGGGACCCTTTTTAATGGCTACACCTTC.